Listed below are T cell receptor beta chains from one sample, sequenced in a study of cytomegalovirus exposure and HLA in healthy donors. Sequencing was performed with immunoSEQ multiplex PCR; in TCRdb, only in-frame clones are kept and a portion is missing. The sample consists of 100,000 to 150,000 clones, roughly 85% of them appearing once. Material: PBMCs. These receptors came from a woman aged 40 to 55 in good health and CMV-seropositive. The conserved cysteine and the conserved F or W are not part of the CDR3 here. Each record gives: J gene, V gene, clone size, D gene, CDR3 length, CDR3 protein. A D gene is named only where the DNA matches it firmly. The size of a clone is reported for some rows only, either as once, few or many, or as a class for expanded clones.

J: TRBJ1-5; V: TRBV4-3; size: .; D: .; length: 14; CDR3: ASSQDYGGSNQPQH
J: TRBJ1-2; V: TRBV29-1; size: few; D: .; length: 10; CDR3: SGQKDSYGYT
J: TRBJ1-4; V: TRBV25-1; size: .; D: .; length: 12; CDR3: ASSGGLGYEKLF
J: TRBJ1-2; V: TRBV2; size: .; D: TRBD1; length: 11; CDR3: ASRGQGDYGYT
J: TRBJ1-5; V: TRBV30; size: .; D: TRBD1; length: 16; CDR3: AWSVTRTGRNSNQPQH
J: TRBJ1-2; V: TRBV5-6; size: .; D: .; length: 12; CDR3: ASSFSQYRYGYT
J: TRBJ2-7; V: TRBV6-5; size: .; D: TRBD1; length: 12; CDR3: ASSLKADRDEQY
J: TRBJ2-7; V: TRBV27; size: .; D: TRBD2; length: 13; CDR3: ASSLRGLAGREQY
J: TRBJ1-1; V: TRBV2; size: .; D: TRBD1; length: 14; CDR3: ASSEIRTGVGTEAF
J: TRBJ1-1; V: TRBV4-2; size: .; D: .; length: 13; CDR3: ASSQDPSMNTEAF
J: TRBJ2-7; V: TRBV30; size: .; D: .; length: 9; CDR3: AWSASDEQY
J: TRBJ1-5; V: TRBV28; size: .; D: .; length: 13; CDR3: ASSFGHFRNQPQH
J: TRBJ1-1; V: TRBV5-6; size: .; D: TRBD1; length: 13; CDR3: ASSSTGGGSTEAF
J: TRBJ2-3; V: TRBV11-2; size: .; D: TRBD2; length: 12; CDR3: ASSSETSGITQY
J: TRBJ2-1; V: TRBV6-1; size: few; D: TRBD2; length: 17; CDR3: ASSETGLAGVISYNEQF
J: TRBJ2-5; V: TRBV4-1; size: .; D: TRBD2; length: 17; CDR3: ASSQAGSGRATNQETQY
J: TRBJ1-1; V: TRBV11-2; size: .; D: .; length: 9; CDR3: ASSSDRRAF
J: TRBJ2-1; V: TRBV9; size: .; D: .; length: 13; CDR3: ASSVSGQGNNEQF
J: TRBJ2-7; V: TRBV30; size: medium-sized; D: .; length: 11; CDR3: AWSVGQNNEQY
J: TRBJ2-5; V: TRBV6-6; size: .; D: TRBD2; length: 14; CDR3: ASRPATSGMRETQY
J: TRBJ1-5; V: TRBV19; size: .; D: .; length: 14; CDR3: ASSRLTGLGNQPQH
J: TRBJ2-3; V: TRBV5-4; size: once; D: .; length: 13; CDR3: ASSQAGQGLDTQY